The source of this TCR beta chain is a study of PD-1 blockade in classical Hodgkin lymphoma. Overall study: With a 2-week interval, patients received intravenous nivolumab at 3 mg/kg. Study results and limitations: Unlike CD8+ TCR diversity, which did not rise significantly by C4D1, CD4+ TCR diversity did. Relapsed/refractory patients reportedly had lower baseline diversity than newly diagnosed patients. Factors driving the repertoire differences, possibly disease activity or prior therapy, remain undefined.

In its sample, this clone was seen once. Antigen: not known. Profiling relied on immunoSEQ multiplex PCR, and the TCRdb table lists in-frame clones only, not all of them. The table lists 20,000 to 30,000 clones, about 74% of them singletons. Brentuximab vedotin exposure varied among the patients, all of whom had relapsed after autologous stem cell transplantation. The sequence came from a human donor with classical Hodgkin lymphoma. Sequencing was performed on peripheral blood mononuclear cells (PBMCs), taken before the second cycle of nivolumab.

CDR3 nucleotide sequence: TGTGCCAGCAGAGGGGGCCCGAACACCGGGGAGCTGTTTTTT. Translation: CASRGGPNTGELFF. V gene TRBV7-2 combines with J gene TRBJ2-2; the match to TRBD1 covers 7 bases. Germline V CDR1 and CDR2: SGHTA, FQGNSA. This CDR3 contains 14 residues. Trimming removed 6 bases from V and 0 bases from J; junction bases left unmatched: 1.